The entry below describes one T cell receptor beta chain. This clone appeared once. Its antigen is currently not known. No base qualities exist here, and no much larger clone lies one base off it. The data were taken from a study of shared clonotypes between healthy human individuals (dated by TCRdb to the early 2020s). Broadly, across the study: A couple of women and three men aged 18 to 49 years were included in the cohort. To estimate repertoire size and how much clonotypes are shared between individuals, the study performed deep sequencing of blood TCR repertoires from 4 to 6 healthy adults. Different laboratories and diverse techniques were used to prepare libraries and sequence TCR repertoires, to increase sequencing depth and limit assay-specific biases. Between about 0.9 and 8.9 billion PBMCs per donor were obtained by leukapheresis. The research as a whole found: Because the study included only a small number of donors, the genetic and exposure-history diversity represented was limited. Based on pairwise subsampling, the degree of clonotype sharing among donors was expected to be affected by sequencing depth. Sampling was restricted to blood, and TCR repertoires in tissue are likely to differ from TCR repertoires in blood.

Spanning cysteine to phenylalanine, the CDR3 consists of 14 amino acids. CDR3 DNA is the only sequence kept; it has 42 bases, read in frame from the first base. Cut back by 2 bases and 8 bases, the V and J ends lie 12 bases apart. The germline V gene yields SGHVS for CDR1 and FQNEAQ for CDR2. The donors were healthy, HIV-negative adults who had no recently reported acute infections or vaccinations. Only Caucasian adults living in Nashville, Tennessee, USA were represented among the donors. In the unsorted samples, 85 million to 100 million PBMCs were counted, and genomic DNA was extracted using the QIAamp DNA Blood Mini kit. After blood collection by leukapheresis, PBMCs were isolated using Ficoll-Histopaque density gradient centrifugation and then cryopreserved in the vapor phase of liquid nitrogen. TCR CDR3 regions were amplified from genomic DNA by multiplex PCR using the deep immunoSEQ assay. Extracted genomic DNA from each cell subset was distributed evenly across all wells of several immunoSEQ 96-well plates, and each plate was treated as a replicate. For unsorted PBMC, around 300 ng genomic DNA, equal to 25,000 to 35,000 T cell genomes, was loaded into each replicate PCR. Unsorted PBMC genomic DNA was sequenced across ten immunoSEQ deep assay plates. Purified libraries were quantified with a Qubit 3.0 fluorometer, sized on a Bioanalyzer 2100, and re-quantified with the KAPA Library Quantification kit. Every immunoSEQ 96-well plate was sequenced on a dedicated single-read 150-cycle Illumina NextSeq 550 flow cell. Regarding the original processing steps: The immunoSEQ output contained only junctional sequences without quality scores, so filtering could not match that applied to full-length reads. To assign V/J genes and CDR3, sequences were annotated using PyIR, a Python wrapper for IgBLAST v1.9, with IMGT germline references. Reads were removed for weak V/J assignments (E-value above 1e-6), missing CDR3, stop codons, out-of-frame junctions, or ambiguous translated residues. V3J clonotypes were defined as sequences sharing the same inferred V gene, J gene, and CDR3 amino acid sequence. To compute the percentage overlap between repertoires, the number of shared unique clonotypes was divided by the size of the smaller repertoire. RTK rarefaction, the Chao1 estimator, and Recon v2.1 estimates of unobserved clonotypes were used to assess repertoire richness. Entries here come from immuneACCESS through TCRdb and include only in-frame sequences with V and J called. Some clones fail to appear in such tables; in the studies checked, an unresolved V gene covers under half of the shortfall, and the cause of the remainder is unknown. V, J and clone size derive from that table, while D and trimming were established from the DNA sequence. Recorded for this sample are under 600,000 clones; around 76% of them occurred a single time. The top ten hold about 12% of the sample.

The TCR originated in a woman aged 40 to 49 in good health. Some clones in this sample may be carry-over from other donors' samples. The V and J segments used are TRBV7-8 and TRBJ1-4, with TRBD1 as a weak D call on 6 bases. Sequencing used PBMCs. The CDR3 sequence is CASSLSGADEKLFF. The sequenced DNA is TGTGCCAGCAGCTTATCAGGGGCAGACGAAAAACTGTTTTTT.